Below, 23 T cell receptor beta chains from the same sample are listed, as sequenced in a study of blood T cell repertoires in COVID-19. TCRdb keeps only in-frame clones here, not all; method: immunoSEQ multiplex PCR. The table has approximately 290,000 clones, approximately 85% seen once. Sequenced: peripheral blood. The receptors here all came from a human donor with COVID-19, enrolled during active disease. The donor label of this sample is uncertain.

The rearrangement joins TRBV2 to TRBJ1-2, with 9 bases identical to TRBD1. Germline CDR1 and CDR2: SNHLY and FYNNEI. V trimming: 4 bases; J trimming: 5 bases; junction bases outside the gene matches: 11. There are 16 residues in the CDR3. This CDR3 is CASSVTGGSGPYGYTF. In DNA form, the CDR3 reads TGTGCCAGCAGTGTGACAGGGGGGTCGGGGCCTTATGGCTACACCTTC.

The chain links TRBV19 to TRBJ1-1, with 8 bases matching TRBD1. The CDR3 consists of 15 residues. Germline loops: CDR1 LNHDA, CDR2 SQIVND (reference sequence). The ends lost 7 bases at V and 6 bases at J; junction bases unmatched: 13. The CDR3 spells CASILIRGLRAEAFF. The CDR3 DNA reads as TGTGCCAGTATTCTAATCAGGGGGCTAAGGGCTGAAGCTTTCTTT.

The CDR3 loop is CASSEYGGADQPQHF. The CDR3 DNA follows: TGTGCCAGCAGTGAATACGGGGGGGCGGATCAGCCCCAGCATTTT. The J gene is TRBJ1-5, the V gene TRBV25-1; D is perhaps TRBD1 (6 bases). CDR3 length: 15 residues. Germline-derived CDR1 and CDR2 are MGHDK and SYGVNS. Trimming pared 0 bases from V and 5 bases from J, leaving 11 bases between. Full variable domain (missing parts from reference TRBV25-1 and TRBJ1-5): EADIYQTPRYLVIGTGKKITLECSQTMGHDKMYWYQQDPGMELHLIHYSYGVNSTEKGDLSSESTVSRIRTEHFPLTLESARPSHTSQYLCASSEYGGADQPQHFGDGTRLSIL.

This sequence joins TRBV19 and TRBJ2-5; the D gene is possibly TRBD1 (6 bases). There are 13 residues in the CDR3. Trimming cost V 4 bases and J 3 bases, with 9 bases left between them. Germline lookup yields CDR1 LNHDA and CDR2 SQIVND (reference sequence). Here the CDR3 reads CASSTRTEETQYF. CDR3 coding DNA: TGTGCCAGTAGTACCCGGACAGAAGAGACCCAGTACTTC.

The chain recombines TRBV3-1 (or the pseudogene TRBV3-2) with TRBJ1-2, with a tentative D call TRBD1 (6 bases). V lost 1 base and J lost 1, with 10 bases in between. Germline CDR1 LGHDT, CDR2 YNNKEL (reference sequence). This CDR3 has 15 residues. In nucleotides, the CDR3 is TGTGCCAGCAGCCAAGTTAACAGGGATAACTATGGCTACACCTTC. Amino acid sequence: CASSQVNRDNYGYTF.

Written as DNA, the CDR3 is TGTGCCAGCAGCCCTAGGGGTAGCGGGATCCAGGGGACCCAGTACTTC. It codes for CASSPRGSGIQGTQYF. This chain connects TRBV25-1 to TRBJ2-5, with 8 bases fitting TRBD2. V was pared by 6 bases and J by 7 bases, with 16 bases of the junction left unmatched. The CDR3 spans 16 residues. Germline V gives CDR1 MGHDK, CDR2 SYGVNS.

This clone was recorded once. V and J are TRBV2 and TRBJ2-5, with a weak D call TRBD2 (5 bases). V lost 5 bases to trimming and J lost 5 bases, with 18 bases between them. The CDR3 covers 15 residues. CDR1 is SNHLY, CDR2 FYNNEI, per germline. The CDR3 DNA is TGTGCCAGCAGTCTGGGTTTGGCGGGTGGGGAGACCCAGTACTTC. This gives the protein CASSLGLAGGETQYF.

The chain combines TRBV9 with TRBJ2-3; a weak D match, TRBD2 (6 bases). CDR1 is SGDLS and CDR2 is YYNGEE in the germline V gene. Trimming removed 4 bases at V and 5 bases at J, with 17 bases between. The CDR3 is 15 residues long. The CDR3, as DNA: TGTGCCAGCAGCACCCGACCCCTCGGGGGAGATACGCAGTATTTT. It translates to CASSTRPLGGDTQYF.

This chain links TRBV6-5 with TRBJ1-5; tentatively, D is TRBD1 (6 bases). Per the germline V gene, CDR1 is MNHEY and CDR2 is SVGAGI. V was clipped by 6 bases and J by 7 bases, with 19 bases between them. There are 15 residues in the CDR3. The CDR3 loop reads CASSPLSRGTQPQHF. In DNA, the CDR3 is TGTGCCAGCAGCCCCCTTAGTAGGGGGACCCAGCCCCAGCATTTT.

The chain links TRBV7-9 to TRBJ1-3; 7 bases are a match to TRBD1. J gave up 0 bases and V 5 bases, and 4 bases lay outside the gene matches. Germline CDR1 SEHNR, CDR2 FQNEAQ (reference sequence). There are 15 residues in the CDR3. The chain's CDR3 is CASSRQGSSGNTIYF. The CDR3 DNA reads TGTGCCAGCAGCCGACAGGGAAGCTCTGGAAACACCATATATTTT.

V usage is TRBV18 and J usage is TRBJ1-4, with D possibly TRBD1 on 6 matching bases. This CDR3 has 16 amino acids. V lost 3 bases and J 1 base, leaving 12 bases between the germline ends. The germline V gene has CDR1 KGHSH and CDR2 LQKENI. This CDR3 is CASSPKIRGTNEKLFF. In DNA, the CDR3 is TGTGCCAGCTCACCGAAAATCAGGGGAACTAATGAAAAACTGTTTTTT.

The chain carries TRBV9 and TRBJ2-1; 13 nucleotides agree with TRBD2. Germline assignment: CDR1 SGDLS and CDR2 YYNGEE. The CDR3 covers 15 residues. Trimming took 4 bases from V and 8 from J; bases not matched to a gene: 6. CDR3 bases: TGTGCCAGCAGCCAACTAGCGGGAGGGCAGGATGAGCAGTTCTTC. Translation gives CASSQLAGGQDEQFF.

The CDR3 is CASSEAREGAPDQPQHF. DNA for the CDR3: TGTGCCAGCAGTGAAGCGCGAGAGGGGGCGCCTGACCAGCCCCAGCATTTT. The rearrangement uses TRBV6-1 and TRBJ1-5, with 7 bases identical to TRBD1. Germline loops: CDR1 MNHNS, CDR2 SASEGT. V lost 0 bases and J lost 7; bases outside the gene matches: 12. The CDR3 is 17 residues long.

This chain links TRBV3-1 (or the pseudogene TRBV3-2) with TRBJ1-2; the match to TRBD1 covers 7 bases. The CDR3 contains 15 residues. In germline, CDR1 is LGHDT, CDR2 YNNKEL (reference sequence). With V trimmed by 1 base and J by 4 bases, 6 bases remained unmatched. The chain's CDR3 is CASSQATGEAYGYTF. In DNA, the CDR3 is TGTGCCAGCAGCCAAGCTACAGGGGAGGCCTATGGCTACACCTTC.

The gene calls are TRBV19 and TRBJ1-5; D is possibly TRBD1 (6 bases). V lost 8 bases, J lost 2 bases, and 7 bases lay in between. The CDR3 loop spans 12 amino acids. The germline V gene encodes CDR1 LNHDA and CDR2 SQIVND (reference sequence). The CDR3 sequence: CASRQGNQPQHF. CDR3 DNA: TGTGCCAGTCGACAGGGCAATCAGCCCCAGCATTTT.

CDR3 residues: CASSVAWTSFHEQFF. In DNA form, the CDR3 reads TGTGCCAGCAGCGTAGCTTGGACTAGCTTCCATGAGCAGTTCTTC. The rearrangement joins TRBV9 to TRBJ2-1; 8 bases align to TRBD2. V was clipped by 0 bases and J by 8 bases; unmatched bases: 7. The CDR3 is 15 amino acids. CDR1 and CDR2 (germline): SGDLS, YYNGEE.

V and J are TRBV10-3 and TRBJ2-7; D might be TRBD2 (6 bases). V shed 0 bases and J shed 3 bases, with 12 bases lying between them. This CDR3 is built from 15 residues. Germline CDR1 ENHRY, CDR2 SYGVKD. This chain's CDR3 is CAISESPGENYEQYF. The CDR3 DNA is TGTGCCATCAGTGAGTCACCGGGGGAGAACTACGAGCAGTACTTC.

The J gene is TRBJ2-1, the V gene TRBV10-3, with 11 nucleotides matching TRBD2. Germline trimming cut 2 bases from V and 5 bases from J; bases unmatched to any gene: 2. CDR1 is ENHRY, CDR2 SYGVKD, per germline. The CDR3 contains 15 residues. The CDR3 reads CAISETTSGNNEQFF. CDR3 bases: TGTGCCATCAGTGAGACGACTAGCGGGAACAATGAGCAGTTCTTC.

This chain links TRBV6-2 or TRBV6-3 with TRBJ1-3; D unclear. This CDR3 region has 14 residues. CDR1 MNHEY and CDR2 SVGEGT come from the germline V gene. Trimming took 6 bases from V and 0 from J, leaving 9 bases between them. As DNA, the CDR3 is TGTGCCAGCAGCGGGCACGGCTCTGGAAACACCATATATTTT. Amino acid sequence: CASSGHGSGNTIYF.

The V call is TRBV28, the J call TRBJ2-5, with D unclear. The V gene's germline CDR1 is MDHEN and CDR2 SYDVKM. This CDR3 is 13 amino acids long. Between the trimmed V and J ends, which lost 3 bases and 7 bases, there was a span of 12 bases. CDR3 DNA: TGTGCCAGCAGTTTCGTCCGAAGAGGGACCCAGTACTTC. Its protein product is CASSFVRRGTQYF. The whole variable domain, filled in from reference TRBV28 and TRBJ2-5, reads DVKVTQSSRYLVKRTGEKVFLECVQDMDHENMFWYRQDPGLGLRLIYFSYDVKMKEKGDIPEGYSVSREKKERFSLILESASTNQTSMYLCASSFVRRGTQYFGPGTRLLVL.

The genes are TRBV5-1 and TRBJ2-2, with unresolved D. Germline-derived CDR1 and CDR2 are SGHRS and YFSETQ. V was trimmed by 0 bases and J by 3 bases, leaving 9 bases between them. The CDR3 length is 15 residues. The CDR3 here is CASSLGAEYTGELFF. The CDR3 DNA reads TGCGCCAGCAGCTTGGGGGCAGAGTACACCGGGGAGCTGTTTTTT.

This chain connects TRBV7-9 to TRBJ2-2; 8 nucleotides agree with TRBD1. This CDR3 is built from 16 residues. From germline, CDR1 is SEHNR and CDR2 FQNEAQ (reference sequence). Unmatched junction bases numbered 7, after V lost 1 base and J lost 6 bases. The CDR3 loop is CASSLGSGQAAGELFF. DNA for the CDR3: TGTGCCAGCAGCTTAGGGTCGGGACAGGCTGCCGGGGAGCTGTTTTTT.

The J gene is TRBJ2-7, the V gene TRBV4-3; 8 nucleotides agree with TRBD2. The CDR3 length is 15 residues. In germline, CDR1 is LGHNA, CDR2 YSLEER. The junction had 7 bases not matched to a gene; V was cut back by 4 bases and J by 2 bases. The CDR3 here is CASSPRLAMTYEQYF. The CDR3 DNA is TGCGCCAGCAGCCCCCGACTAGCGATGACCTACGAGCAGTACTTC.